This T cell receptor beta chain appears in the sequencing data of a study of shared clonotypes between healthy human individuals. Study summary: A donor's plate count was three for CD4 naive and three for CD4 memory; CD8 naive had two and CD8 memory one. Study-level findings and limits: Four donors held about 4.6% of naive CD4 clonotypes in common. Rarefaction demonstrated incomplete sorted-subset sequencing despite large depth.

CD45RO-negative CD8 cells positively selected for CCR7 made up the naive population, which excluded terminally differentiated effector memory CD45RA+ cells. V lost 3 bases, J lost 3 bases, and 4 bases stayed unmatched. Germline V gene lookup returns CDR1 SGHVS and CDR2 FQNEAQ. The CDR3 has 16 residues. In the case of this clone: Antigen unknown.

Assay execution took place at the deep level. This table comes from immunoSEQ multiplex PCR, and its TCRdb copy is limited to in-frame clones, with some not included. The sample has roughly 1,800,000 clones, approximately 94% seen once. This chain joins TRBV7-8 and TRBJ2-5, with TRBD2 matching 13 bases. Sequenced sample: naive CD8+ T cells sorted from blood. The receptor was derived from a man aged 18 to 35 in good health. This chain's CDR3 is CASSFAGTSGKETQYF. CDR3 in DNA: TGTGCCAGCAGCTTCGCTGGGACTAGCGGGAAAGAGACCCAGTACTTC.